Listed here are 19 T cell receptor beta chains from one sample, sequenced in a study of cytomegalovirus exposure and HLA in healthy donors. The PCR ran on 60 Vbeta and 13 Jbeta primers. The protocol was immunoSEQ multiplex PCR, while the TCRdb copy is restricted to in-frame clones and leaves out a portion. The sample has under 300,000 clones; 80% to 90% are singletons. Sequenced sample: PBMCs. The receptors here all came from a man aged 35 to 55 in good health and CMV-seropositive.

CDR3 amino acids: CASMDGNQETQYF. DNA for the CDR3: TGCGCCAGCATGGACGGGAACCAAGAGACCCAGTACTTC. The genes are TRBV5-1 and TRBJ2-5, with D maybe TRBD2 (5 bases). The ends were cut back, 6 bases at V and 0 bases at J, with 9 bases in the middle. The CDR3 consists of 13 residues. CDR1 SGHRS and CDR2 YFSETQ come from the germline V gene. Based on the CDR3 plus reference TRBV5-1 and TRBJ2-5, the full variable domain is KAGVTQTPRYLIKTRGQQVTLSCSPISGHRSVSWYQQTPGQGLQFLFEYFSETQRNKGNFPGRFSGRQFSNSRSEMNVSTLELGDSALYLCASMDGNQETQYFGPGTRLLVL.

The J gene is TRBJ2-1, the V gene TRBV13; D perhaps matches TRBD2 (5 bases). This CDR3 is built from 14 residues. The germline CDR1 and CDR2 sequences are PRHDT and FYEKMQ (reference sequence). V dropped 0 bases and J dropped 4 bases, with 7 bases sitting between them. The CDR3 DNA sequence: TGTGCCAGCAGCTTAGGTCGGACTTACAATGAGCAGTTCTTC. It specifies CASSLGRTYNEQFF.

This chain links TRBV19 with TRBJ2-6; 8 bases line up with TRBD1. The CDR3 totals 17 residues. J was trimmed by 0 bases and V by 3 bases; bases with no gene match: 4. Per the germline V gene, CDR1 is LNHDA and CDR2 is SQIVND (reference sequence). DNA for the CDR3: TGTGCCAGTAGTATGAGGACAGGGAACTCTGGGGCCAACGTCCTGACTTTC. The encoded protein is CASSMRTGNSGANVLTF.

Notes on this clone: Germline is not matched at one junction end, which may reflect a read error. The chain uses TRBV5-1 and TRBJ1-5; tentative D call: TRBD1 (6 bases). CDR3 size: 15 residues. Germline-derived CDR1 and CDR2 are SGHRS and YFSETQ. The CDR3 bases are TGTGCCAGCAGCTTTTATCCAGGGGGCAATCAGCCCCAGCATTTT. This sequence encodes CASSFYPGGNQPQHF. The full variable domain, with the rest looked up from reference TRBV5-1 and TRBJ1-5, is KAGVTQTPRYLIKTRGQQVTLSCSPISGHRSVSWYQQTPGQGLQFLFEYFSETQRNKGNFPGRFSGRQFSNSRSEMNVSTLELGDSALYLCASSFYPGGNQPQHFGDGTRLSIL.

J is TRBJ2-1 and V is TRBV10-2; TRBD2 is a possible D gene (7 bases). The CDR3 is made up of 15 amino acids. Germline CDR1 and CDR2: WSHSY and SAAADI. Trimming left V 7 bases short and J 6 bases short, with 19 bases between. This chain's CDR3 is CASTGGGGSRNEQFF. CDR3 nucleotide sequence: TGCGCCAGCACCGGGGGCGGGGGCAGTCGCAATGAGCAGTTCTTC.

The CDR3 sequence is CASSPNLGQGNEQYF. The CDR3 region has the DNA TGTGCCAGCTCACCAAATTTGGGACAGGGGAACGAGCAGTACTTC. The chain recombines TRBV18 with TRBJ2-7; 10 nucleotides line up with TRBD1. This CDR3 region has 15 residues. Germline CDR1 reads KGHSH; CDR2 reads LQKENI. J was trimmed by 5 bases and V by 2 bases; bases with no gene match: 6.

This rearrangement joins TRBV29-1 to TRBJ2-3, with 10 bases matching TRBD1. This CDR3 is 15 amino acids long. V gave up 7 bases and J gave up 10 bases; unmatched junction bases: 17. Germline CDR1 and CDR2: SQVTM and ANQGSEA. CDR3 region: CSGSGTGAFQAAQYF. CDR3 coding DNA: TGCAGCGGGTCCGGGACAGGGGCTTTCCAGGCGGCGCAGTATTTT.

This clone came up a few times. The V call is TRBV30, the J call TRBJ2-7, with TRBD2 as a possible D gene (5 bases). The germline V gene has CDR1 GTSNPN and CDR2 SVGIG (reference sequence). The CDR3 is 13 amino acids. With 0 bases removed from V and 5 bases from J, the gap between germline ends came to 11 bases. The DNA for the CDR3 is TGTGCCTGGAGTGTACGGAGGATCCACGAGCAGTACTTC. This encodes CAWSVRRIHEQYF.

The rearrangement links TRBV15 to TRBJ2-1; 10 positions agree with TRBD2. The CDR3 length is 16 residues. The V gene's germline CDR1 is LNHNV and CDR2 YYDKDF (reference sequence). After removal of 1 base from V and 6 bases from J, the junction contained 6 bases not matched to a gene. CDR3 region: CATSRARTSGSNEQFF. CDR3 in DNA: TGTGCCACCAGCAGAGCCCGGACTAGCGGTAGCAATGAGCAGTTCTTC.

The chain is built from TRBV7-3 and TRBJ2-3, with 13 bases matching TRBD2. In germline, CDR1 is SGHTA, CDR2 FQGTGA. V dropped 2 bases and J dropped 4; count of bases not matched to a gene: 9. The CDR3 runs 18 residues. In DNA form, the CDR3 reads TGTGCCAGCAGCTTAGATTCGGAGGGACTAGCGGGATCAGATACGCAGTATTTT. Its translation: CASSLDSEGLAGSDTQYF.

This chain links TRBV9 with TRBJ2-3, with TRBD2 matching over 9 bases. Germline V CDR1 and CDR2: SGDLS, YYNGEE. Trimming at V came to 2 bases and at J to 3 bases, leaving 10 bases not matched to a gene. This CDR3 is 17 amino acids long. CDR3 loop: CASSVGETSGDTDTQYF. For the CDR3, the DNA is TGTGCCAGCAGCGTTGGTGAGACTAGCGGAGATACAGATACGCAGTATTTT. Using reference TRBV9 and TRBJ2-3 for the parts outside the CDR3, the full variable domain is DSGVTQTPKHLITATGQRVTLRCSPRSGDLSVYWYQQSLDQGLQFLIQYYNGEERAKGNILERFSAQQFPDLHSELNLSSLELGDSALYFCASSVGETSGDTDTQYFGPGTRLTVL.

The rearrangement uses TRBV7-9 and TRBJ1-2; D is uncertain. This CDR3 contains 15 residues. V lost 1 base and J 0 bases, leaving 9 bases between the germline ends. Per the germline V gene, CDR1 is SEHNR and CDR2 is FQNEAQ (reference sequence). As DNA, the CDR3 is TGTGCCAGCAGCTTAGGGACTCTAGCTAACTATGGCTACACCTTC. Its protein product is CASSLGTLANYGYTF.

The chain employs TRBV27 and TRBJ1-5; TRBD1 matches at 7 bases. The CDR3 is 18 residues long. Germline V gene data show CDR1 as MNHEY and CDR2 as SMNVEV (reference sequence). V was clipped by 2 bases and J by 0 bases; unmatched bases: 10. This chain's CDR3 is CASSLIRGGADSNQPQHF. The CDR3 nucleotides are TGTGCCAGCAGTTTAATACGAGGGGGCGCCGATAGCAATCAGCCCCAGCATTTT.

The chain recombines TRBV6-5 with TRBJ2-1; TRBD1 aligns across 8 bases. This CDR3 contains 15 residues. The germline CDR1 and CDR2 sequences are MNHEY and SVGAGI. V was clipped by 7 bases and J by 2 bases; unmatched bases: 7. The CDR3 reads CASNDDRGPYNEQFF. The CDR3 DNA reads TGTGCCAGCAATGACGACAGGGGACCCTACAATGAGCAGTTCTTC.

The chain has TRBV7-9 and TRBJ1-4, with D unresolved. The ends were cut back, 6 bases at V and 0 bases at J, with 5 bases in the middle. Looked up from germline, CDR1 is SEHNR and CDR2 is FQNEAQ (reference sequence). The CDR3 is made up of 13 amino acids. CDR3 sequence reads: CASRPATNEKLFF. As DNA, the CDR3 is TGTGCCAGCAGACCGGCAACTAATGAAAAACTGTTTTTT.

Concerning this clone itself: At the DNA level, this CDR3 is encoded by other sequences in the same sample as well. V gene TRBV5-1 combines with J gene TRBJ2-1; TRBD1 matches at 9 bases. The CDR3 spans 15 residues. The germline gives CDR1 SGHRS, CDR2 YFSETQ. J was trimmed by 8 bases and V by 8 bases; bases with no gene match: 14. CDR3: CASSRGQGRFDEQFF. The CDR3 region has the DNA TGCGCCAGTAGCCGGGGACAGGGAAGGTTCGATGAGCAGTTCTTC.

The chain couples TRBV6-5 to TRBJ2-1; tentative D call: TRBD2 (6 bases). This CDR3 spans 14 amino acids. V was shortened by 9 bases and J by 3 bases, with 15 bases between the two germline ends. In germline, CDR1 is MNHEY, CDR2 SVGAGI. The CDR3 DNA is TGTGCCAGTCGCCCGGGAGAAATCTACAATGAGCAGTTCTTC. Residues: CASRPGEIYNEQFF.

V is TRBV29-1 and J is TRBJ2-7; D is possibly TRBD2 (6 bases). Germline V gene lookup returns CDR1 SQVTM and CDR2 ANQGSEA. This CDR3 has 14 amino acids. V lost 0 bases and J 0 bases, leaving 9 bases between the germline ends. CDR3 sequence: CSVEERESSYEQYF. The CDR3 region has the DNA TGCAGCGTTGAAGAGCGGGAAAGCTCCTACGAGCAGTACTTC.

Turning to this clone: A read error may account for a junction end that differs from germline. V and J are TRBV7-9 and TRBJ2-3, with a possible D match to TRBD1 (6 bases). Germline V gene lookup returns CDR1 SEHNR and CDR2 FQNEAQ (reference sequence). The CDR3 spans 15 residues. The CDR3 sequence: CSSSYPQGAADTQYF. CDR3 nucleotide sequence: TGTTCCAGCAGCTACCCACAGGGAGCTGCAGATACGCAGTATTTT.